This TCR beta chain was sequenced during a study of blood T cell repertoires in COVID-19. Study details: Samples came from the United States, Italy and Spain, spanning acute and convalescent COVID-19. PBMCs, B-cell-depleted T cells, or T cells were the source of the cDNA or gDNA that made up the material.

The CDR3 covers 17 residues. Unmatched junction bases numbered 13, after V lost 6 bases and J lost 1 base. Germline CDR1 is MDHEN and CDR2 is SYDVKM. Original data processing: Reference gene primer amplification gave nucleated cell count estimates. TCRdb's copy holds only in-frame clones and misses some; the assay was immunoSEQ multiplex PCR. From that table come the V and J calls and clone size; the DNA was used to work out D and trimming. The sample comprises some 250,000 clones, roughly nine tenths of which are singletons, and roughly 7.8% rests with the top ten. Sequenced material: peripheral blood. The V call is TRBV28, the J call TRBJ1-2; 8 bases fit TRBD1. The TCR comes from a man in his fifties or sixties who had recovered from COVID-19. CDR3 protein: CASSHRGWRGYNYGYTF. In DNA form, the CDR3 reads TGTGCCAGCAGCCACAGGGGGTGGAGGGGTTATAACTATGGCTACACCTTC.